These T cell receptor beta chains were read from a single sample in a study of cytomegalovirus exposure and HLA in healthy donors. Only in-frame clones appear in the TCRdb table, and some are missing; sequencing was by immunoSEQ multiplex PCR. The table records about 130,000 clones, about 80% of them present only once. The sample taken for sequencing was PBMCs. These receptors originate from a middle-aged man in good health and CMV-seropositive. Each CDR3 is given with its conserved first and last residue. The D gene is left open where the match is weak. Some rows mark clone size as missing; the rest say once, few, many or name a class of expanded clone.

CDR3: CAISVSRGADNEKLFF; DNA: TGTGCCATCAGCGTTAGTCGGGGGGCCGATAATGAAAAACTGTTTTTT; D: NA; J: TRBJ1-4; V: TRBV10-3; size: NA
CDR3: CASSLRGTGTEKLFF; DNA: TGTGCCAGCTCACTCCGGGGGACAGGGACTGAAAAACTGTTTTTT; D: TRBD1; J: TRBJ1-4; V: TRBV18; size: NA
CDR3: CASSLVKRDTQYF; DNA: TGTGCCAGCAGCTTAGTAAAGCGGGATACGCAGTATTTT; D: NA; J: TRBJ2-3; V: TRBV7-6; size: NA
CDR3: CAISETGATEAFF; DNA: TGTGCCATCAGTGAGACAGGGGCAACTGAAGCTTTCTTT; D: TRBD1; J: TRBJ1-1; V: TRBV10-3; size: few
CDR3: CASSLPRDPGPYTF; DNA: TGTGCCAGTAGTCTACCACGGGATCCCGGACCCTACACCTTC; D: NA; J: TRBJ1-2; V: TRBV19; size: NA
CDR3: CASSVSGTSGIHNEQFF; DNA: TGTGCCAGCAGTGTGTCCGGGACTAGCGGGATTCACAATGAGCAGTTCTTC; D: TRBD2; J: TRBJ2-1; V: TRBV27; size: NA
CDR3: CSSSPFQTEAFF; DNA: TGTTCCAGCAGCCCATTCCAGACTGAAGCTTTCTTT; D: NA; J: TRBJ1-1; V: TRBV7-9; size: NA
CDR3: CASSLPWGTKGTDTQYF; DNA: TGTGCCAGCAGCCTACCTTGGGGGACAAAGGGCACAGATACGCAGTATTTT; D: NA; J: TRBJ2-3; V: TRBV5-4; size: NA
CDR3: CASSLGGHSYNEQFF; DNA: TGTGCCAGTAGTCTAGGGGGCCACTCCTACAATGAGCAGTTCTTC; D: TRBD1; J: TRBJ2-1; V: TRBV19; size: NA
CDR3: CASSNLRTSGSPEQYF; DNA: TGTGCCAGTAGTAACCTCAGGACTAGCGGGAGTCCCGAGCAGTACTTC; D: TRBD2; J: TRBJ2-7; V: TRBV19; size: NA
CDR3: CASSPGSGTAFQETQYF; DNA: TGCGCCAGCAGCCCAGGGAGCGGGACCGCGTTTCAAGAGACCCAGTACTTC; D: TRBD2; J: TRBJ2-5; V: TRBV10-1; size: once
CDR3: CASSLVASQETQYF; DNA: TGTGCCAGCAGCTTAGTCGCCAGCCAAGAGACCCAGTACTTC; D: NA; J: TRBJ2-5; V: TRBV7-9; size: NA
CDR3: CASSPWTGGEQFF; DNA: TGTGCCAGCAGCCCGTGGACAGGCGGGGAGCAGTTCTTC; D: TRBD1; J: TRBJ2-1; V: TRBV5-6; size: NA
CDR3: CASGARDRGLNEQFF; DNA: TGTGCTAGTGGTGCCCGGGACAGGGGGCTGAATGAGCAGTTCTTC; D: TRBD1; J: TRBJ2-1; V: TRBV12-5; size: once
CDR3: CASSSQREGGRTGELFF; DNA: TGTGCCAGCAGCTCCCAGCGGGAGGGAGGTAGGACCGGGGAGCTGTTTTTT; D: TRBD2; J: TRBJ2-2; V: TRBV7-9; size: NA
CDR3: CASSFSPKRGSYEQYF; DNA: TGTGCCAGCAGTTTTTCCCCCAAGCGGGGGTCCTACGAGCAGTACTTC; D: TRBD2; J: TRBJ2-7; V: TRBV6-6; size: NA
CDR3: CASSLAVGGGEQYF; DNA: TGTGCTAGCAGCTTAGCGGTGGGGGGAGGCGAGCAGTACTTC; D: NA; J: TRBJ2-7; V: TRBV7-7; size: NA
CDR3: CASKPTGTAYGYTF; DNA: TGTGCCAGCAAGCCTACCGGGACAGCTTATGGCTACACCTTC; D: TRBD1; J: TRBJ1-2; V: TRBV27; size: NA
CDR3: CATSRDLGNTEAFF; DNA: TGTGCCACCAGCAGAGATCTCGGGAACACTGAAGCTTTCTTT; D: NA; J: TRBJ1-1; V: TRBV15; size: NA
CDR3: CASSFQGRANEKLFF; DNA: TGTGCCAGCAGTTTCCAGGGTAGGGCTAATGAAAAACTGTTTTTT; D: NA; J: TRBJ1-4; V: TRBV6-5; size: NA
CDR3: CASSLTGGWDTEAFF; DNA: TGCGCCAGCAGCCTTACAGGGGGCTGGGACACTGAAGCTTTCTTT; D: TRBD1; J: TRBJ1-1; V: TRBV5-1; size: once
CDR3: CASSLRAIYRGGHEQYF; DNA: TGTGCCAGCAGTTTAAGGGCCATATACAGGGGAGGCCACGAGCAGTACTTC; D: NA; J: TRBJ2-7; V: TRBV28; size: NA
CDR3: CASSLAEMNTEAFF; DNA: TGCGCCAGCAGCTTGGCCGAGATGAACACTGAAGCTTTCTTT; D: NA; J: TRBJ1-1; V: TRBV5-1; size: NA
CDR3: CASSQDEDKTDTQYF; DNA: TGTGCCAGCAGCCAAGATGAGGACAAAACAGATACGCAGTATTTT; D: NA; J: TRBJ2-3; V: TRBV4-2; size: NA
CDR3: CASSFPPSYEQYF; DNA: TGTGCCAGCAGCTTTCCACCCAGCTACGAGCAGTACTTC; D: NA; J: TRBJ2-7; V: TRBV5-8; size: NA
CDR3: CASSARDRMNTEAFF; DNA: TGTGCCAGCAGTGCCCGGGACAGGATGAACACTGAAGCTTTCTTT; D: TRBD1; J: TRBJ1-1; V: TRBV25-1; size: NA
CDR3: CASAGGTGPYEQYF; DNA: TGTGCCAGCGCGGGGGGGACAGGTCCCTACGAGCAGTACTTC; D: NA; J: TRBJ2-7; V: TRBV11-1; size: NA
CDR3: CARGQGGTEAFF; DNA: TGTGCCCGGGGACAGGGGGGGACTGAAGCTTTCTTT; D: TRBD1; J: TRBJ1-1; V: TRBV2; size: once
CDR3: CASSWTGLSNQPQHF; DNA: TGTGCCAGCAGCTGGACAGGGTTGAGCAATCAGCCCCAGCATTTT; D: TRBD1; J: TRBJ1-5; V: TRBV27; size: NA
CDR3: CAIRADRGTVHEQYF; DNA: TGTGCCATCAGGGCCGACAGGGGAACGGTCCACGAGCAGTACTTC; D: TRBD1; J: TRBJ2-7; V: TRBV10-3; size: NA
CDR3: CASSSGTETYGYTF; DNA: TGTGCCAGCAGCTCCGGGACAGAGACCTATGGCTACACCTTC; D: TRBD1; J: TRBJ1-2; V: TRBV6-5; size: NA
CDR3: CASSPGQRYYGYTF; DNA: TGCGCCAGCAGTCCGGGACAGAGATACTATGGCTACACCTTC; D: TRBD1; J: TRBJ1-2; V: TRBV10-1; size: NA
CDR3: CASSQSGLQRPYNEQFF; DNA: TGCGCCAGCAGTCAATCGGGGCTCCAGCGCCCCTACAATGAGCAGTTCTTC; D: NA; J: TRBJ2-1; V: TRBV23-1; size: NA
CDR3: CSVSYRGRLLNTEAFF; DNA: TGCAGCGTTAGTTACAGGGGCCGTCTCCTGAACACTGAAGCTTTCTTT; D: TRBD1; J: TRBJ1-1; V: TRBV29-1; size: NA
CDR3: CASRAGLIYEQYF; DNA: TGTGCCAGCAGGGCGGGGCTTATCTACGAGCAGTACTTC; D: NA; J: TRBJ2-7; V: TRBV6-1; size: NA
CDR3: CASSGPTSGRGDEQFF; DNA: TGTGCCAGCAGTGGACCGACTAGCGGGAGAGGCGATGAGCAGTTCTTC; D: TRBD2; J: TRBJ2-1; V: TRBV6-4; size: NA
CDR3: CASSRDRGRGNTEAFF; DNA: TGTGCCAGCAGTAGGGACAGGGGGCGCGGGAACACTGAAGCTTTCTTT; D: TRBD1; J: TRBJ1-1; V: TRBV6-4; size: NA
CDR3: CASSAATGLTEAFF; DNA: TGTGCCAGTAGTGCGGCGACAGGGCTAACTGAAGCTTTCTTT; D: TRBD1; J: TRBJ1-1; V: TRBV19; size: NA
CDR3: CASSLQISGTDTQYF; DNA: TGTGCCAGCAGCCTTCAGATTAGCGGCACAGATACGCAGTATTTT; D: NA; J: TRBJ2-3; V: TRBV27; size: NA
CDR3: CASSLPQSNEKLFF; DNA: TGTGCCAGCAGCTTGCCCCAGTCTAATGAAAAACTGTTTTTT; D: NA; J: TRBJ1-4; V: TRBV5-6; size: NA
CDR3: CASSPGLGIQPQHF; DNA: TGTGCCAGCAGTCCCGGGTTAGGAATTCAGCCCCAGCATTTT; D: NA; J: TRBJ1-5; V: TRBV28; size: NA
CDR3: CASSYGEEDTQYF; DNA: TGTGCCAGCAGTTACGGGGAGGAAGATACGCAGTATTTT; D: NA; J: TRBJ2-3; V: TRBV6-5; size: few
CDR3: CAWSDEGPPYGYTF; DNA: TGTGCCTGGAGTGATGAGGGTCCCCCGTATGGCTACACCTTC; D: NA; J: TRBJ1-2; V: TRBV30; size: NA
CDR3: CASSPTSGGQETQYF; DNA: TGTGCCAGCTCACCGACTAGCGGGGGCCAAGAGACCCAGTACTTC; D: TRBD2; J: TRBJ2-5; V: TRBV18; size: NA
CDR3: CASSEGLPDTQYF; DNA: TGTGCCAGCAGTGAAGGACTCCCGGATACGCAGTATTTT; D: NA; J: TRBJ2-3; V: TRBV6-1; size: NA
CDR3: CATSRDPGGSEQFF; DNA: TGTGCCACCAGCAGAGATCCAGGGGGCAGTGAGCAGTTCTTC; D: TRBD1; J: TRBJ2-1; V: TRBV15; size: NA